This T cell receptor beta chain was captured by sequencing in a study of blood T cell repertoires in COVID-19. On the study more broadly: The cDNA or gDNA used as material had been derived from T cells, B-cell-depleted T cells, or PBMCs.

V lost 1 base and J lost 3, with 16 bases in between. The CDR3 contains 16 residues. The germline V gene has CDR1 SGHRS and CDR2 YFSETQ. This clone was counted a single time. Study processing details: Amplification with reference gene primers provided the estimates of nucleated cell counts. Some clones are missing from TCRdb's copy, which holds only in-frame ones; the method was immunoSEQ multiplex PCR. That table gives V, J and clone size, and the DNA gave D and trimming. The sample yields a few hundred thousand clones, roughly 87% seen once. J is TRBJ1-1 and V is TRBV5-1; tentative D call: TRBD1 (5 bases). Sequencing was performed on peripheral blood. This sequence was found in a human donor in a cohort sampled during active COVID-19. The CDR3 DNA reads TGCGCCAGCAGCTTGATTGGGGGGGAGGTGGACACTGAAGCTTTCTTT. This sequence encodes CASSLIGGEVDTEAFF.